This record looks at one T cell receptor beta chain sequence and its context. Its antigen is unknown. Controls matched for age and sex were healthy donors. Negative isolation was used for CD8+ and CD4+ T cells and FACS enrichment for TEMRA cells. The sample comes from a study of CD8 T cells in Susac syndrome. Notes on the study in general: The study's TCR sequencing and HLA analysis covered a relatively small number of individuals, and the study acknowledged this.

Reverse transcription of 0.5 to 1 ug RNA was performed with random hexamers. Amplification of the TCR beta CDR3 was carried out by immunoSEQ multiplex PCR, which spanned a total of 54 Vbeta and 13 Jbeta segments. TCRdb reanalysed the immunoSEQ multiplex PCR reads using MiXCR and keeps one entry per CDR3 protein. The table records 150,000 to 200,000 distinct CDR3 sequences, approximately 93% of them present only once. The V gene's germline CDR1 is SQVTM and CDR2 ANQGSEA. There are 14 residues in the CDR3. Deletions cut 6 bases from V and 0 bases from J, with 13 bases between. Source material: CD4+ T cells from PBMCs. This clonotype was obtained from a human donor in good health. The chain has TRBV29-1 and TRBJ2-3, with D perhaps TRBD1 (6 bases). CDR3 protein: CSVHGQTSTDTQYF. The CDR3 bases are TGCAGCGTCCACGGACAGACTAGCACAGATACGCAGTATTTT.